The T cell receptor beta chain described here comes from a study of shared clonotypes between healthy human individuals. The data were produced by immunoSEQ multiplex PCR, yet TCRdb's version contains in-frame clones alone and is incomplete. The table lists millions of clones, about 95% of them singletons. Between the trimmed V and J ends, which lost 0 bases and 7 bases, there was a span of 12 bases. Germline CDR1 is MGHRA and CDR2 is YSYEKL. The CDR3 covers 15 residues. The sequenced material came from naive CD4+ T cells sorted from blood. Noted subset: CD45RA+ positively selected. The rearrangement uses TRBV4-1 and TRBJ2-2; TRBD1 is a possible D gene (6 bases). The TCR comes from a man between 18 and 29 years old in good health. CDR3 in amino acids: CASSQEGQPYGELFF. As DNA, the CDR3 is TGCGCCAGCAGCCAAGAGGGACAACCGTACGGGGAGCTGTTTTTT.